Listed below are T cell receptor delta chains from one sample, sequenced in a study of Vδ1+ human thymocytes. TCRdb called clones from the multiplex PCR reads again using CATT. The sample has 25,000 to 30,000 delta-chain clones; 7.4% are singletons. What was sequenced was Vdelta1+ gamma-delta thymocytes from the thymus. All receptors come from a girl under three years old who had congenital heart surgery. Each CDR3 is given without its conserved first and last residue. D genes are given only for firm matches. A clone size is listed for some rows: how often the clone was seen (once, few, many), or a class if it is expanded.

v_call: TRDV1; j_call: TRDJ1; clone_size: .; d_call: .; cdr3_aa: ALGDFSEGDSDKLI
v_call: TRDV1; j_call: TRDJ1; clone_size: .; d_call: TRDD3; cdr3_aa: ALAGDTPYTDKLI
v_call: TRDV1; j_call: TRDJ1; clone_size: few; d_call: TRDD2; cdr3_aa: ALGGPSYQLRDRRTDKLI
v_call: TRDV1; j_call: TRDJ1; clone_size: few; d_call: TRDD3; cdr3_aa: ALGTLPGTGGSNKLI
v_call: TRDV1; j_call: TRDJ1; clone_size: .; d_call: TRDD3; cdr3_aa: ALGAAGALSRGYARGLGSTDKLI
v_call: TRDV1; j_call: TRDJ1; clone_size: few; d_call: TRDD3; cdr3_aa: ALGELGIRPTGGCYTDKLI
v_call: TRDV1; j_call: TRDJ1; clone_size: .; d_call: TRDD3; cdr3_aa: ALGELIPPTFLSAWGIHPDKLI
v_call: TRDV1; j_call: TRDJ1; clone_size: .; d_call: .; cdr3_aa: ALGEPPTSPYERRGIFTDKLI
v_call: TRDV2; j_call: TRDJ2; clone_size: medium-sized; d_call: TRDD3; cdr3_aa: ACDVLGGSAQLF
v_call: TRDV1; j_call: TRDJ1; clone_size: few; d_call: TRDD3; cdr3_aa: ALGEQTGGIRPYTDKLI
v_call: TRDV1; j_call: TRDJ1; clone_size: .; d_call: .; cdr3_aa: ALGKPPPKVTDKLI
v_call: TRDV1; j_call: TRDJ1; clone_size: .; d_call: .; cdr3_aa: ALGELKILLCSDKLI
v_call: TRDV1; j_call: TRDJ1; clone_size: few; d_call: TRDD2; cdr3_aa: ALGGIPTLGTTDKLI
v_call: TRDV1; j_call: TRDJ1; clone_size: .; d_call: .; cdr3_aa: ALGSQTTGGPHTDKLI
v_call: TRDV1; j_call: TRDJ1; clone_size: .; d_call: TRDD3; cdr3_aa: ALGEGEKRESPYWGIVETDKLI
v_call: TRDV1; j_call: TRDJ1; clone_size: few; d_call: TRDD2; cdr3_aa: ALGVQVPSYSRTGVLI
v_call: TRDV1; j_call: TRDJ1; clone_size: .; d_call: TRDD3; cdr3_aa: ALGELTLRGGYAANTDKLI
v_call: TRDV1; j_call: TRDJ1; clone_size: .; d_call: TRDD3; cdr3_aa: ALGEPSLAVLGDTRPQYTDKLI
v_call: TRDV1; j_call: TRDJ1; clone_size: .; d_call: TRDD2; cdr3_aa: ALGAYLPSLPTGKLI
v_call: TRDV1; j_call: TRDJ1; clone_size: few; d_call: TRDD3; cdr3_aa: ALGPSEYWGVYDKLI
v_call: TRDV1; j_call: TRDJ1; clone_size: few; d_call: .; cdr3_aa: ALGELAGGPYTDKLI
v_call: TRDV1; j_call: TRDJ1; clone_size: .; d_call: TRDD2; cdr3_aa: ALGEDPSYVPLDGGTDKLI
v_call: TRDV1; j_call: TRDJ1; clone_size: few; d_call: TRDD2; cdr3_aa: ALGRKFSYGHIQKAYTDKLI
v_call: TRDV1; j_call: TRDJ1; clone_size: .; d_call: TRDD3; cdr3_aa: ALGEGLSPKLGGYLTLTTDKLI
v_call: TRDV1; j_call: TRDJ1; clone_size: .; d_call: TRDD2; cdr3_aa: ALGTPSWPTSYTDKLI
v_call: TRDV1; j_call: TRDJ1; clone_size: .; d_call: TRDD2; cdr3_aa: ALGVPTFLRDPTNMYTDKLI
v_call: TRDV1; j_call: TRDJ1; clone_size: .; d_call: TRDD3; cdr3_aa: ALGDPLPSYLSYWGIRTTDKLI
v_call: TRDV1; j_call: TRDJ1; clone_size: .; d_call: .; cdr3_aa: ALGATFLRWGIDDKLI
v_call: TRDV1; j_call: TRDJ1; clone_size: .; d_call: TRDD3; cdr3_aa: ALRGSSVLGKYTDKLI
v_call: TRDV1; j_call: TRDJ1; clone_size: few; d_call: TRDD3; cdr3_aa: ALGELIEGGIPDTDKLI
v_call: TRDV1; j_call: TRDJ1; clone_size: few; d_call: TRDD3; cdr3_aa: ALGDRNPIIGGYALTDKLI
v_call: TRDV1; j_call: TRDJ1; clone_size: .; d_call: .; cdr3_aa: ALGEPDKGKLI
v_call: TRDV1; j_call: TRDJ1; clone_size: .; d_call: TRDD3; cdr3_aa: ALGEDRLSPTGGRLYTDKLI